This T cell receptor (beta chain) was sequenced in a study of metastatic and nonmetastatic thyroid tumors (dated by TCRdb to the early 2020s). Background on the whole study: Repertoires from peripheral blood and from tumor or nodule tissue samples of malignant and benign thyroid patients were compared. The paper as a whole reports these results and caveats: In both blood and tumor samples, malignant tumors were reported to have significantly higher TCR beta diversity than benign nodules.

CDR1 is given as SGHTA and CDR2 as FQGNSA, both from the germline V gene. Counted from cysteine to phenylalanine, this CDR3 has 13 amino acids. Of the read, only the CDR3 DNA is kept; its 39 bases are in frame from base 1. V gives up 5 bases and J gives up 3 bases, and the segment between their germline ends measures 10 bases. No treatment had been received by any patient before thyroid surgery. Patient clinical samples collected from about 2012 to 2019 were retrospectively analysed using T-cell receptor beta sequencing. The receptor library was made with PCR. TCRdb lists the instrument as Illumina HiSeq 4000. High-throughput sequencing was used to profile the TCR beta-chain CDR3 region of every patient. Under the source paper's analysis protocol: CDR3 differences across clinicopathological groups were used to build a classifier for discriminating distant-metastatic papillary thyroid cancer patients. The Shannon index was used to measure repertoire diversity, and the Morisita-Horn index was used to measure how similar tumor and blood repertoires were. TCRdb applied fastp at Q25 and MiXCR to the public reads, then kept only in-frame beta chains. The V and J calls reflect TCRdb's pipeline rather than the authors' work. The sample records roughly 34,000 clones, roughly a third of which are singletons. The leading ten clones occupy 15% to 20% of the sample.

Turning to this clone: The specificity of this receptor is unknown. Base-call qualities are not available, and no considerably larger clone is one nucleotide away.

The sequence joins TRBV7-2 to TRBJ2-5, with the D gene not confidently named. The receptor comes from a female donor with papillary thyroid cancer or a benign thyroid nodule (not recorded which). Some clones in this sample may be carry-over from other donors' samples. The sequenced material came from tumor tissue. DNA sequence: TGTGCCAGCAGCAGACCCGGCAAAGAGACCCAGTACTTC. The translation is CASSRPGKETQYF.